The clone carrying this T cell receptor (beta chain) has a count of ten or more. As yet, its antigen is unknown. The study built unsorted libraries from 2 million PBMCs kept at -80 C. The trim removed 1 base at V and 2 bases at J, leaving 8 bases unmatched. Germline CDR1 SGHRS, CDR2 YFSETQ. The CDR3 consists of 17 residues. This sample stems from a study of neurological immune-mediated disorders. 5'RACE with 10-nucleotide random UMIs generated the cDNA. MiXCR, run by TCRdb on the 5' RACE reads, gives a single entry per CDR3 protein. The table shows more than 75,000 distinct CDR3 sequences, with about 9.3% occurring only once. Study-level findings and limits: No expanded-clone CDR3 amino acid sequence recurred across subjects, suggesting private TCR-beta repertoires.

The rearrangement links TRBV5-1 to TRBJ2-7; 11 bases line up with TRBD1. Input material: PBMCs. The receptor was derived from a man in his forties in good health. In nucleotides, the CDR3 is TGCGCCAGCAGCTTGCAATTTCAGGGACAGGGGGCCTACGAGCAGTACTTC. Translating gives CASSLQFQGQGAYEQYF.